The following is a T cell receptor beta chain sequence with its context. This entry comes from a study of CD8 T cells in Susac syndrome. An input of roughly 0.45 to 1 ug of RNA was subjected to reverse transcription using random hexamers. In TCRdb, the immunoSEQ multiplex PCR reads were re-called with MiXCR into one record per CDR3 protein. The sample includes over 300,000 distinct CDR3 sequences, just over 90% of them seen just once. CDR3 size: 14 residues. The germline gives CDR1 SGHTA, CDR2 FQGNSA. With V trimmed by 4 bases and J by 9 bases, 6 bases remained unmatched. Purification of the CD8+ and CD4+ T cells relied on negative isolation, and TEMRA cells underwent FACS enrichment.

Specimen: CD4+ T cells from PBMCs. This sequence joins TRBV7-2 and TRBJ2-1, with TRBD2 matching 10 bases. The TCR comes from a human donor with multiple sclerosis. CDR3 coding DNA: TGTGCCAGCAGCTCACGGACTAGCGGTAGTGAGCAGTTCTTC. It specifies CASSSRTSGSEQFF.